The TCR beta chain described here comes from a study of blood T cells in healthy people across ages (dated by TCRdb to about 2015). A note on the overall study: In model experiments, roughly one uniquely barcoded TCR beta cDNA molecule per two T cells was captured by template switching. The donors were divided into four age groups: young (average roughly 17 years), middle-aged (almost 40), aged (about 61) and long-lived (about 79). To avoid experimental bias, donors of different ages were spread randomly across the sequencing lanes. To track age-related changes in TCR beta repertoire diversity, the study relied on deep sequencing normalized with unique cDNA molecular identifiers. Two additional independent replicas of 1 million unique cDNA reads from the same blood draw were analyzed for two donors (one aged 18 to 30 and one aged 80 or older).

As encoded in the germline V gene, CDR1 is MDHEN while CDR2 is SYDVKM. The cysteine opens and the phenylalanine closes a CDR3 of 17 amino acids. Only the CDR3 DNA stays, 51 bases, in frame from base 1. The junction shows trimming of 4 bases on V and 5 bases on J, plus 22 bases between the germline ends. The table lists this clonotype with a few counts. Its antigen is still unknown. No base qualities exist here, and no much larger clone lies one base off it. Systemically healthy Caucasian individuals from Russia, around 39 in total and aged 6 to 90 years, were included as donors. Each donor gave ten milliliters of peripheral blood, drawn into EDTA-treated Vacutainer tubes. Ficoll-Paque density-gradient centrifugation was used to isolate PBMCs, with at least 7 million obtained per sample. Trizol reagent was used to extract total RNA from PBMCs, with at least 6 micrograms per sample. The percentages of naive CD45RAhigh/CD27high T cells were determined by flow cytometry on a PBMC aliquot from every donor.

The paper's findings and limits, for the study overall: Since profiling was done on bulk unsorted PBMCs, naive and antigen-experienced compartments could not be conclusively compared. The percentage of naive T cells measured by flow cytometry correlated strongly with observed TCR beta diversity. Estimates of total diversity based on one million sequenced T cells were regarded as lower bounds and as underestimates. As age increased, observed TCR beta diversity per million T cells dropped in a roughly linear way, and a significant reduction was already evident by age 40. Because donor CMV infection status was unknown, age-related changes in expanded clonotypes were potentially confounded. Compared with the aged group, more naive CD4+ T cells, fewer expanded clones and increased TCR diversity were shown by the long-lived group, suggesting age selection.

The library was generated by 5' RACE. Sequenced using an Illumina HiSeq 2500. A second roughly 6 to 12 cycle PCR used a sample-barcoded 5' primer and a J-beta primer mix. A template-switch 5' adaptor carrying 12 random nucleotides introduced a unique molecular identifier onto each TCR beta cDNA molecule. Each sample yielded at least 2.5 million CDR3-containing paired-end reads. The Mint cDNA synthesis kit, primed by a TRBC-specific oligonucleotide, was used to synthesize first-strand cDNA from all RNA. Following uracil-DNA glycosylase treatment, a first 18-cycle PCR with universal primers M1SS and BC2_uni_R was performed on all cDNA. On the authors' methods: Each sample was normalized by randomly selecting 1 million high-quality reads, each carrying a distinct molecular identifier. Instead of being binned into consensus sequences, reads that shared molecular identifiers were thrown out. MiTCR, with a Q25 quality threshold and the strictest error-elimination algorithm, was used for CDR3 identification, clonotype clustering and error correction. Lower-bound total TCR beta diversity was estimated with a nonparametric unseen species model using Euler transformation. TCRdb reprocessed the public reads (quality trimming at Q25 with fastp, clone calling with MiXCR) and kept in-frame beta chains. Rows merge per CDR3 protein into single entries with the most common DNA and genes. TCRdb, not the original authors, processed these V and J calls. Recorded for this sample are about 1.6 million distinct CDR3 sequences; around 35% of them occurred a single time. In total, the top ten clones hold 11% of the sample.

The V gene is TRBV28 and the J gene is TRBJ2-3, with TRBD2 perhaps the D gene, on 5 matching bases. Sample: blood. The source of this sequence is a woman in her 30s in good health. In nucleotide form, the sequence is TGTGCCAGCAGTTCCTCGGGATTCCGGTCCCGAGGAGATACGCAGTATTTT. This translates into CASSSSGFRSRGDTQYF.